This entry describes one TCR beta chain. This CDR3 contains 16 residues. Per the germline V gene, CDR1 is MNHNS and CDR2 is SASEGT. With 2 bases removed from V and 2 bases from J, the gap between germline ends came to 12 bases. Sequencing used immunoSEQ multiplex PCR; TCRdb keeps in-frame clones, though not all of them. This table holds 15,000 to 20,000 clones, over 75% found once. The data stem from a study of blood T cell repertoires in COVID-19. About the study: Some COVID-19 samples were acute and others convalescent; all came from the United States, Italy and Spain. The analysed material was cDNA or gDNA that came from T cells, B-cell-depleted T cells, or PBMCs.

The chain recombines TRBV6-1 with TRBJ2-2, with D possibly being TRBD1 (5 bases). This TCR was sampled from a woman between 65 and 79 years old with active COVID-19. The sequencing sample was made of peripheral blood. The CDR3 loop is CASSERPGINTGELFF. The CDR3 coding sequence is TGTGCCAGCAGTGAACGGCCAGGGATCAACACCGGGGAGCTGTTTTTT.